Presented here are 23 T cell receptor beta chains from one specimen sequenced in a study of vaccination and CD4 T cells after COVID-19. Indicated treatment: roughly 11-day PBMC culture with coronavirus spike peptide pools or control peptides (ViraFEST assay). These receptors have no identified antigens. Sequencing of DNA taken from cultured CD4+ T cells relied on the Oncomine TCR Beta short-read assay. TCRdb independently ran MiXCR on the PCR reads; one entry per CDR3 protein. The sample includes some 10,000 distinct CDR3 sequences, about 48% of them seen just once. Sequencing was performed on cultured CD4+ T cells from blood, taken after SARS-CoV-2 vaccination. The receptor set was obtained from a human donor with COVID-19.

In this sample, this clonotype turned up a few times. The DNA for the CDR3 is TGTGCCAGCAGCTTGAATTTCTCACCCCTCCACTTT. This codes for CASSLNFSPLHF. The chain is built from TRBV7-2 and TRBJ1-6, with unresolved D. The V and J ends lost 3 bases and 10 bases respectively, with 7 bases between them. The CDR3 length is 12 residues. Germline assignment: CDR1 SGHTA and CDR2 FQGNSA.

The chain has TRBV7-9 and TRBJ1-3; tentatively, D is TRBD1 (5 bases). Germline V lookup: CDR1 SEHNR, CDR2 FQNEAQ (reference sequence). Trimming shortened V by 3 bases and J by 0 bases, and 12 bases separated the two germline ends. The CDR3 is 16 amino acids. The CDR3 bases are TGTGCCAGCAGCTTCGCCGCGGGGGGCTCTGGAAACACCATATATTTT. Translation gives CASSFAAGGSGNTIYF.

This clonotype was detected only a few times. The chain recombines TRBV19 with TRBJ1-6; D is unclear. V was pared by 3 bases and J by 2 bases, with 14 bases between. Germline CDR1 LNHDA, CDR2 SQIVND (reference sequence). CDR3 length: 17 residues. The DNA of the CDR3 is TGTGCCAGTAGTATTCCGGGCTTCGGAGCCTATAATTCACCCCTCCACTTT. Translating it yields CASSIPGFGAYNSPLHF.

This clonotype appeared a few times. The chain has TRBV20-1 and TRBJ2-3; 8 bases agree with TRBD2. Trimming took 1 base from V and 2 from J; bases not matched to a gene: 8. The CDR3 is made up of 16 amino acids. CDR1 DFQATT and CDR2 SNEGSKA come from the germline V gene (reference sequence). The CDR3 DNA reads as TGCAGTGCTAGAGGACCGGGGGGGCCGTTCACAGATACGCAGTATTTT. It yields the protein CSARGPGGPFTDTQYF.

This chain links TRBV30 with TRBJ1-2; D perhaps matches TRBD1 (5 bases). The V end lost 5 bases, the J end lost 8 bases, and 30 bases lay between the germline ends. This CDR3 has 17 residues. From germline, CDR1 is GTSNPN and CDR2 SVGIG (reference sequence). CDR3 protein: CAWPRRAVLTEVKGYTF. The CDR3 bases are TGTGCCTGGCCCCGGCGGGCAGTCCTGACAGAAGTCAAGGGCTACACCTTC. The full variable domain, rest sourced from reference TRBV30 and TRBJ1-2, is SQTIHQWPATLVQPVGSPLSLECTVEGTSNPNLYWYRQAAGRGLQLLFYSVGIGQISSEVPQNLSASRPQDRQFILSSKKLLLSDSGFYLCAWPRRAVLTEVKGYTFGSGTRLTVV.

The CDR3 sequence is CSATRSGKSTEAFF. The CDR3, as DNA: TGCAGTGCTACCCGATCAGGGAAAAGCACTGAAGCTTTCTTT. The gene calls are TRBV20-1 and TRBJ1-1, with TRBD1 as a possible D gene (5 bases). The CDR3 runs to 14 residues. V dropped 4 bases and J dropped 4 bases, with 16 bases sitting between them. CDR1 is DFQATT, CDR2 SNEGSKA, per germline (reference sequence).

This clonotype was found once. V is TRBV28 and J is TRBJ2-7; no firm D call. Trimming took 3 bases from V and 2 from J, leaving 11 bases between them. The CDR3 runs to 14 residues. Germline V gene sequence: CDR1 MDHEN, CDR2 SYDVKM. The CDR3 region is CASSFLGIAYEQYF. CDR3 in DNA: TGTGCCAGCAGTTTTTTGGGGATCGCCTACGAGCAGTACTTC.

By sample share, this clonotype is medium-sized. The V and J genes are TRBV6-2 or TRBV6-3 and TRBJ1-5; D unresolved. The CDR3 sequence is 12 residues long. The germline CDR1 and CDR2 sequences are MNHEY and SVGEGT. Deletions cut 2 bases from V and 5 bases from J, with 4 bases between. The CDR3 sequence is CASSYRDQPQHF. The CDR3, as DNA: TGTGCCAGCAGTTACAGAGATCAGCCCCAGCATTTT.

The chain joins TRBV20-1 to TRBJ2-1, with 7 bases matching TRBD2. Germline CDR1 DFQATT, CDR2 SNEGSKA (reference sequence). The CDR3 is 18 amino acids. J lost 0 bases, V lost 0 bases, and 11 bases had no gene match. In nucleotides, the CDR3 is TGCAGTGCTAGAGAACCCCTGGGGGGGAGGAGCTCCTACAATGAGCAGTTCTTC. Protein: CSAREPLGGRSSYNEQFF.

The chain joins TRBV19 to TRBJ1-5; D uncertain. The CDR3 totals 13 residues. With 0 bases removed from V and 8 bases from J, the gap between germline ends came to 8 bases. Germline V lookup: CDR1 LNHDA, CDR2 SQIVND (reference sequence). CDR3 sequence (DNA): TGTGCCAGTAGTATAGAACCCCGCAAGCCCCAGCATTTT. It yields the protein CASSIEPRKPQHF.

This clonotype was counted a few times. The chain carries TRBV7-2 and TRBJ2-5; 9 nucleotides align to TRBD1. The germline gives CDR1 SGHTA, CDR2 FQGNSA. The CDR3 is made up of 12 amino acids. V was clipped by 4 bases and J by 10 bases; unmatched bases: 4. CDR3 DNA sequence: TGTGCCAGCAGCTCCAGGACAGGGGTCCAGTACTTC. It translates to CASSSRTGVQYF. Together with reference TRBV7-2 and TRBJ2-5, the CDR3 gives the full variable domain: GAGVSQSPSNKVTEKGKDVELRCDPISGHTALYWYRQSLGQGLEFLIYFQGNSAPDKSGLPSDRFSAERTGGSVSTLTIQRTQQEDSAVYLCASSSRTGVQYFGPGTRLLVL.

The chain couples TRBV11-3 to TRBJ2-7; D might be TRBD1 (6 bases). The V end was cut by 3 bases, the J end by 2 bases, with 17 bases between. The CDR3 extends over 16 amino acids. Germline V gene sequence: CDR1 SGHNT, CDR2 YENEEA. CDR3 loop: CASSLGSRTETYEQYF. In nucleotides, the CDR3 is TGTGCCAGCAGCTTGGGCTCTAGGACAGAAACCTACGAGCAGTACTTC.

The V gene is TRBV20-1, the J gene TRBJ2-2; 7 bases match TRBD1. Germline V gene sequence: CDR1 DFQATT, CDR2 SNEGSKA (reference sequence). V lost 5 bases, J lost 1 base, and 4 bases stayed unmatched. This CDR3 contains 14 residues. CDR3 nucleotides: TGCAGTGCTCCTAGACAGGGGAACACCGGGGAGCTGTTTTTT. It yields the protein CSAPRQGNTGELFF.

The chain couples TRBV20-1 to TRBJ2-5; TRBD1 matches at 7 bases. CDR1 DFQATT and CDR2 SNEGSKA come from the germline V gene (reference sequence). J was trimmed by 4 bases and V by 0 bases; bases with no gene match: 11. The CDR3 loop spans 16 amino acids. For the CDR3, the DNA is TGCAGTGCTAGAGAAAAGGGGGCAGGAGGCCGAGAGACCCAGTACTTC. It yields the protein CSAREKGAGGRETQYF.

The chain joins TRBV24-1 to TRBJ1-5; no definite D call. V shed 5 bases and J shed 6 bases, with 7 bases lying between them. The V gene's germline CDR1 is KGHDR and CDR2 SFDVKD. This CDR3 region has 12 residues. CDR3 nucleotide sequence: TGTGCCACCAGTGCGCCCGGTCAGCCCCAGCATTTT. This translates into CATSAPGQPQHF.

This clonotype came up once. The rearrangement joins TRBV27 to TRBJ1-4; TRBD1 matches 8 bases. The CDR3 contains 17 residues. In germline, CDR1 is MNHEY, CDR2 SMNVEV (reference sequence). The V segment lost 5 bases and the J segment 1 base; nucleotides outside the gene matches: 9. CDR3 sequence: CASSPTGEYGTNEKLFF. The CDR3 region has the DNA TGTGCCAGCAGTCCGACAGGGGAATACGGAACTAATGAAAAACTGTTTTTT. Using reference TRBV27 and TRBJ1-4 for the parts outside the CDR3, the full variable domain is EAQVTQNPRYLITVTGKKLTVTCSQNMNHEYMSWYRQDPGLGLRQIYYSMNVEVTDKGDVPEGYKVSRKEKRNFPLILESPSPNQTSLYFCASSPTGEYGTNEKLFFGSGTQLSVL.

V and J are TRBV15 and TRBJ1-5; TRBD1 matches at 7 bases. The CDR3 has 14 amino acids. Germline V CDR1 and CDR2: LNHNV, YYDKDF (reference sequence). The V and J ends lost 8 bases and 3 bases, in that order; junction bases with no gene match: 7. CDR3 residues: CATGTGVDNQPQHF. The CDR3 bases are TGTGCCACCGGAACAGGGGTGGACAATCAGCCCCAGCATTTT.

This clonotype showed up just a few times. This chain links TRBV20-1 with TRBJ1-2, with 7 bases that match TRBD1. The CDR3 covers 15 residues. Germline V gives CDR1 DFQATT, CDR2 SNEGSKA (reference sequence). With V trimmed by 6 bases and J by 4 bases, 14 bases remained unmatched. The CDR3 is CSAPGDSGAFYGYTF. The CDR3 nucleotides are TGCAGTGCGCCAGGGGACAGTGGAGCCTTCTATGGCTACACCTTC.

Only a few counts were recorded for this clonotype. This chain connects TRBV2 to TRBJ1-2; 8 bases map to TRBD1. This CDR3 has 14 amino acids. Germline lookup yields CDR1 SNHLY and CDR2 FYNNEI. After removal of 4 bases from V and 8 bases from J, the junction contained 9 bases not matched to a gene. This CDR3 reads CASSASQGARGYTF. The CDR3 DNA sequence: TGTGCCAGCAGTGCTAGCCAGGGGGCGCGGGGCTACACCTTC.

The gene calls are TRBV6-1 and TRBJ2-7; 8 nucleotides agree with TRBD1. Germline CDR1 is MNHNS and CDR2 is SASEGT. This CDR3 has 14 residues. After removal of 6 bases from V and 3 bases from J, the junction contained 7 bases not matched to a gene. In DNA form, the CDR3 reads TGTGCCAGCAGACCCGGGACAGGTCTCTACGAGCAGTACTTC. As protein: CASRPGTGLYEQYF.

Only a few counts were recorded for this clonotype. This chain links TRBV25-1 with TRBJ2-3; no firm D call. Germline assignment: CDR1 MGHDK and CDR2 SYGVNS. The CDR3 spans 14 residues. V was cut by 3 bases and J by 7 bases, with 14 bases left in between. CDR3 region: CASSDLSYPNTQYF. Here the CDR3 DNA reads TGTGCCAGCAGTGATTTATCCTATCCGAATACGCAGTATTTT.

The V and J genes are TRBV11-2 and TRBJ2-7; 10 nucleotides align to TRBD2. The trim removed 7 bases at V and 3 bases at J, leaving 12 bases unmatched. The germline V gene has CDR1 SGHAT and CDR2 FQNNGV. CDR3 size: 16 residues. This CDR3 is CASNQVSSGGGYEQYF. CDR3 bases: TGTGCCAGCAACCAAGTGTCTAGCGGGGGAGGCTACGAGCAGTACTTC.

This chain joins TRBV6-5 and TRBJ1-1, with no clear D. Trimming took off 0 bases at V and 6 bases at J, with 14 bases between the two ends. The germline CDR1 and CDR2 sequences are MNHEY and SVGAGI. The CDR3 has 15 residues. The CDR3 coding sequence is TGTGCCAGCAGTTACTCAGCAGCCGAACGCCCTGAAGCTTTCTTT. Translation: CASSYSAAERPEAFF.